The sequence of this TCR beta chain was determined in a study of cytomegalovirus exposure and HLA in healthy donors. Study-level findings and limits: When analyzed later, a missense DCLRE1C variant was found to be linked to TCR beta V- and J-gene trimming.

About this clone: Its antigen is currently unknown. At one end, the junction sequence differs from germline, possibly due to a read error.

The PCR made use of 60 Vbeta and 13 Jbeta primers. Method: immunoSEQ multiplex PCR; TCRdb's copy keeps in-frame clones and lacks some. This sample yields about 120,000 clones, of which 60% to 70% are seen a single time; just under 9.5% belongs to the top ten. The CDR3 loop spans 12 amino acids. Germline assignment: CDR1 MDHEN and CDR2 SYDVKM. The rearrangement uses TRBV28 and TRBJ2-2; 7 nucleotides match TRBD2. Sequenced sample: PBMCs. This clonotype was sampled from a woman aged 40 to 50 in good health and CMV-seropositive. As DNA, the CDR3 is TGTGCCAGCAGTCCCCCGTCGGGGGGGCTGTTTTTT. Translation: CASSPPSGGLFF.